Sequencing of this T cell receptor (beta chain) was carried out in a study of CD8 T cells in Susac syndrome (dated by TCRdb to about 2019). In the study overall: Of the Susac syndrome patients who were sequenced, more than five had clinically active disease and roughly eight were in clinical remission. Susac syndrome patients were therapy-naive, on corticosteroids (some also receiving IVIg), or on IVIg alone at blood withdrawal. Repertoire sequencing was used to test whether CD8+ T cell activation and differentiation in Susac syndrome was antigen driven. Points the paper makes about the study in general: No clonal expansion was detected in the CD4+ T cell repertoire of Susac syndrome patients. The study acknowledged that relatively few individuals were included in the TCR sequencing and HLA analysis.

Peripheral blood CD8+ and CD4+ T cells from healthy donors, Susac syndrome patients and multiple sclerosis patients were profiled by high-throughput TCR beta sequencing. Susac syndrome patients met recently defined diagnostic criteria for definite or probable disease. Bulk CD8+ and CD4+ T cells were purified magnetically by negative isolation, whereas CD8+ TEMRA cells were enriched by FACS. Blood was collected in EDTA tubes and processed within 24 hours, with PBMCs isolated through density gradient centrifugation. PBMCs destined for TCR sequencing were cryopreserved in liquid nitrogen and later thawed in a 37 °C water bath. Purity of sorted or isolated CD4+, CD8+ and CD8+ TEMRA cells was at least 90%. From a lookup of the germline V gene, CDR1 and CDR2 are MNHEY and SVGEGT. Deletion took 2 bases off V and 3 bases off J, with a span of 14 bases between the germline ends. The CDR3 runs 15 residues from the cysteine to the phenylalanine. Of all the DNA, just the CDR3 is kept, 45 bases in frame from base 1.

RNA was extracted using the RNeasy kit, and 0.5 to 1 microgram was reverse transcribed with random hexamers. TCR beta CDR3 regions were amplified with the immunoSEQ multiplex PCR assay covering 54 Vbeta and 13 Jbeta segments. Bias from PCR amplification was corrected by using a synthetic template baseline for primer optimization and for computational correction. In the paper's pipeline: Reads were annotated to V, D and J genes per IMGT and analyzed with immunoSEQ Analyzer, keeping only productive sequences. To calculate clonality, Shannon entropy was normalized by log2 of the number of productive unique sequences and then subtracted from one. Public and private clones were assessed among the 100 most prevalent clones of each patient and control. A clone was defined as Susac-specific if it was absent from the healthy and MS cohorts, from over a thousand published viral clones and from other ImmuneACCESS disease sequences. The public reads were reprocessed in TCRdb via fastp at Q25 and MiXCR, keeping in-frame beta chains. All rows with the same CDR3 protein become a single entry with the most common DNA and genes. The V and J calls reflect TCRdb's pipeline rather than the authors' work. This sample lists 200,000 or so distinct CDR3 sequences; 90% to 97% were detected once. 0.09% to 0.1% of the sample goes to the ten largest clones.

In regard to this clonotype: The antigen it recognizes is unknown. Qualities for individual bases were not recorded, and no much larger clone is one base off.

The sequence was collected from a human donor with Susac syndrome. This receptor chain uses TRBV6-2 or TRBV6-3 and TRBJ2-7, with no confidently assigned D gene. The sequenced material came from CD4+ T cells from PBMCs. Here is the DNA: TGTGCCAGCAGTTACAGGCAGGCTCCCGGCTACGAGCAGTACTTC. Its protein is CASSYRQAPGYEQYF.